Listed below are T cell receptor beta chains from one sample, sequenced in a study of T-cell reconstitution after alpha-beta-depleted transplantation in children. MiXCR, run by TCRdb on the PCR reads, gives a single entry per CDR3 protein. The sample shows around 450,000 distinct CDR3 sequences, around 15% of them seen only once. The sequences come from PBMCs, mostly from graft donor cells, collected 360 days after TCRalphabeta/CD19-depleted stem cell transplant. These receptors came from a boy in the first two years of life who had a stem cell transplant for Wiskott-Aldrich syndrome, so the T cells may come from the graft donor. CDR3s include the opening cysteine and the closing phenylalanine or tryptophan. The D gene is left open where the match is weak. The listing skips clone size in some rows; elsewhere it reads once, few, many or a size class.

j_call,v_call,clone_size,d_call,cdr3_aa,cdr3_nt
TRBJ2-7,TRBV29-1,many,-,CSVEVGWYEQYF,TGCAGCGTTGAGGTGGGCTGGTACGAGCAGTACTTC
TRBJ2-7,TRBV25-1,few,TRBD2,CASSSPSGTSGEQYF,TGTGCCAGCAGTTCCCCCTCCGGGACTAGCGGAGAGCAGTACTTC
TRBJ2-1,TRBV10-3,-,-,CAIRGTERTYNEQFF,TGTGCCATCAGGGGGACTGAGCGGACTTACAATGAGCAGTTCTTC
TRBJ2-3,TRBV10-2,few,-,CASRETGGGTDTQYF,TGCGCCAGCAGGGAGACAGGAGGGGGCACAGATACGCAGTATTTT
TRBJ2-1,TRBV3-1,-,-,CASSQSWTVGGRASYNEQFF,TGTGCCAGCAGCCAAAGTTGGACAGTAGGGGGGAGGGCCTCCTACAATGAGCAGTTCTTC
TRBJ2-7,TRBV20-1,-,-,CSARGYPGPQYF,TGCAGTGCCAGGGGTTATCCGGGACCACAGTACTTC
TRBJ2-3,TRBV27,few,-,CASSLFREPARTDTQYF,TGTGCCAGCAGTTTGTTTAGGGAGCCGGCACGCACAGATACGCAGTATTTT
TRBJ2-5,TRBV20-1,-,-,CSARVATLAQETQYF,TGCAGTGCTAGAGTAGCTACCCTGGCCCAAGAGACCCAGTACTTC
TRBJ2-7,TRBV5-1,-,TRBD1,CASRDSINSYEQYF,TGCGCCAGCCGGGACAGTATAAACTCCTACGAGCAGTACTTC
TRBJ2-7,TRBV5-1,many,TRBD1,CASSFRSYGTGAFYEQYF,TGCGCCAGCAGCTTTCGATCTTATGGGACAGGGGCTTTCTACGAGCAGTACTTC
TRBJ2-2,TRBV25-1,-,-,CASSELKGGSGELFF,TGTGCCAGCAGTGAATTAAAGGGGGGCTCCGGGGAGCTGTTTTTT
TRBJ2-1,TRBV30,once,-,CAWSVGDSTYNEQFF,TGTGCCTGGAGTGTGGGCGATAGCACCTACAATGAGCAGTTCTTC
TRBJ2-5,TRBV24-1,few,TRBD2,CATSVASIQRESCLQVETQYF,TGTGCCACCAGTGTGGCGTCGATCCAGCGGGAGTCCTGCCTACAAGTGGAGACCCAGTACTTC
TRBJ2-7,TRBV24-1,few,-,CATSERGASYEQYF,TGTGCCACCAGTGAAAGAGGGGCCTCCTACGAGCAGTACTTC
TRBJ2-5,TRBV24-1,few,TRBD2,CATSDLAGVGETQYF,TGTGCCACCAGTGATTTAGCGGGAGTCGGGGAGACCCAGTACTTC